Below, 6 T cell receptor beta chains from the same sample are listed, as sequenced in a study of T cell repertoires in cytomegalovirus infection. TCRdb reanalysed the reads using MiXCR and keeps one entry per CDR3 protein. Among around 430,000 distinct CDR3 sequences listed, about 42% were seen once. Their antigens are not known. The material sequenced was cultured PBMCs, taken from culture after CMV antigen stimulation. Every receptor here comes from a human donor in good health (CMV status not recorded). Some clones in this sample may be carry-over from other donors' samples.

Notes on this clonotype: No conserved phenylalanine or tryptophan is present at the end of the CDR3, so a read error is the likely explanation. The chain links TRBV4-3 to TRBJ2-3; TRBD2 agrees at 10 bases. J lost 1 base, V lost 1 base, and 14 bases had no gene match. The length of the CDR3 is 20 residues. The germline V gene encodes CDR1 LGHNA and CDR2 YSLEER. Here the CDR3 DNA reads TGCGCCAGCAGCCAAGCCCCAGCGGGAGGGCCGGGGTTAGGCACAGATACGCAGTATCTT. Its protein is CASSQAPAGGPGLGTDTQYL.

J is TRBJ2-1 and V is TRBV5-1; TRBD2 agrees at 10 bases. J was trimmed by 2 bases and V by 4 bases; bases with no gene match: 9. CDR3 length: 17 amino acids. Germline CDR1 reads SGHRS; CDR2 reads YFSETQ. In DNA, the CDR3 is TGCGCCAGCAGCCCAGGGACTAGCGCTCCCCCCTACAATGAGCAGTTCTTC. Encoded protein: CASSPGTSAPPYNEQFF.

CDR3 sequence: CASSDRPTEAFF. The DNA of the CDR3 is TGTGCCAGCAGTGACAGGCCTACTGAAGCTTTCTTT. The rearrangement uses TRBV6-1 and TRBJ1-1; D unresolved. This CDR3 has 12 amino acids. V was cut by 3 bases and J by 5 bases, with 7 bases left in between. Germline assignment: CDR1 MNHNS and CDR2 SASEGT.

A few counts support this clonotype. The chain is built from TRBV6-1 and TRBJ2-1, with TRBD2 matching over 10 bases. The CDR3 runs 14 residues. V lost 7 bases, J lost 5 bases, and 5 bases stayed unmatched. Germline V gives CDR1 MNHNS, CDR2 SASEGT. For the CDR3, the DNA is TGTGCCAGCACCCTAGCGGGGGTTGACAATGAGCAGTTCTTC. It yields the protein CASTLAGVDNEQFF.

As concerns this clonotype: At one end the junction does not follow the germline gene, possibly because of a read error. The rearrangement uses TRBV7-2 and TRBJ1-6; D may be TRBD1 (5 bases). The CDR3 is made up of 14 amino acids. CDR1 and CDR2 from the germline V gene are SGHTA and FQGNSA. DNA for the CDR3: TGTGCCTGCAGCTTTCCCGGGGGTTGGTCACCCCTCCACTTT. Translation: CACSFPGGWSPLHF.

This clonotype came up many times. The J gene is TRBJ1-5, the V gene TRBV12-3 or TRBV12-4; 10 positions match TRBD1. V lost 4 bases, J lost 4 bases, and 1 base stayed unmatched. The CDR3 covers 14 residues. CDR3 nucleotides: TGTGCCAGCAGTTGGGACAGGGGAAATCAGCCCCAGCATTTT. It specifies CASSWDRGNQPQHF.